This passage covers 26 T cell receptor beta chains from one sample sequenced in a study of Graves' ophthalmopathy and Graves' hyperthyroidism. RNA transcripts were the source from which TCR beta CDR3 regions were amplified. Second-round multiplex PCR came after a first-round RT-PCR that employed HTBI primers. TCRdb redid the calling of the multiplex PCR reads with MiXCR, one entry per CDR3 protein. The sample holds some 170,000 distinct CDR3 sequences, just under 40% seen once. The sequenced sample consisted of peripheral blood. These receptors originate from a man younger than 40 with Graves' ophthalmopathy.

This clonotype appeared many times. The chain links TRBV12-3 or TRBV12-4 to TRBJ2-5; D possibly corresponds to TRBD1 (6 bases). This CDR3 spans 14 amino acids. Trimming removed 8 bases from V and 1 base from J, with 14 bases in between. The DNA of the CDR3 is TGTGCCAGCTCCAGGGGATCCAGCCAAGAGACCCAGTACTTC. As protein: CASSRGSSQETQYF.

The chain uses TRBV6-5 and TRBJ2-5; no clear D. Germline values: CDR1 MNHEY, CDR2 SVGAGI. Trimming removed 4 bases from V and 5 bases from J, with 8 bases in between. This CDR3 is built from 12 residues. CDR3 DNA: TGTGCCAGCAGTTGGGCGAGCGAGACCCAGTACTTC. This codes for CASSWASETQYF.

This chain joins TRBV11-2 and TRBJ1-1; D possibly corresponds to TRBD1 (6 bases). V lost 5 bases and J 1 base, leaving 14 bases between the germline ends. CDR1 SGHAT and CDR2 FQNNGV come from the germline V gene. This CDR3 has 15 amino acids. The DNA of the CDR3 is TGTGCCAGCAGCCCCTGGGGGGGCGGGAACACTGAAGCTTTCTTT. Protein sequence: CASSPWGGGNTEAFF.

This clonotype was recorded at least ten times. The rearrangement links TRBV20-1 to TRBJ2-7; no definite D call. The V and J ends lost 1 base and 0 bases respectively, with 13 bases between them. CDR3 length: 15 amino acids. Per the germline V gene, CDR1 is DFQATT and CDR2 is SNEGSKA (reference sequence). The CDR3 sequence is CSARVLNGSSYEQYF. The CDR3, as DNA: TGCAGTGCTAGAGTTCTAAACGGTAGCTCCTACGAGCAGTACTTC.

This clonotype was seen a handful of times. This chain joins TRBV7-6 and TRBJ1-6; weak D call: TRBD1 (5 bases). Germline loops: CDR1 SGHVS, CDR2 FNYEAQ. CDR3 size: 16 residues. V dropped 0 bases and J dropped 0 bases, with 6 bases sitting between them. This chain's CDR3 is CASSLAGGSYNSPLHF. In nucleotides, the CDR3 is TGTGCCAGCAGCTTAGCGGGGGGCTCCTATAATTCACCCCTCCACTTT.

This clonotype has ten or more counts. The chain employs TRBV6-1 and TRBJ1-2; D is ambiguous. The CDR3 spans 14 residues. Germline assignment: CDR1 MNHNS and CDR2 SASEGT. Trimming pared 2 bases from V and 5 bases from J, leaving 12 bases between. In DNA, the CDR3 is TGTGCCAGCAGTGAATCAAGGGTCCAATATGGCTACACCTTC. Amino acid sequence: CASSESRVQYGYTF.

The gene calls are TRBV18 and TRBJ1-6, with D possibly being TRBD1 (5 bases). The CDR3 loop spans 15 amino acids. Germline V gene lookup returns CDR1 KGHSH and CDR2 LQKENI. V was shortened by 1 base and J by 6 bases, with 10 bases between the two germline ends. Here the CDR3 DNA reads TGTGCCAGCTCACCACAGCAGAGGGGTAATTCACCCCTCCACTTT. Protein sequence: CASSPQQRGNSPLHF.

The rearrangement joins TRBV29-1 to TRBJ2-5, with 11 bases matching TRBD2. J lost 5 bases, V lost 1 base, and 6 bases had no gene match. The CDR3 contains 15 residues. The V gene's germline CDR1 is SQVTM and CDR2 ANQGSEA. CDR3 in amino acids: CSVEVLAGGRETQYF. The CDR3 coding sequence is TGCAGCGTTGAAGTGTTAGCGGGAGGGCGGGAGACCCAGTACTTC.

This chain joins TRBV7-2 and TRBJ1-2; perhaps TRBD1 as D (6 bases). The CDR3 contains 14 residues. The V and J ends lost 5 bases and 7 bases respectively, with 17 bases between them. CDR1 is SGHTA and CDR2 is FQGNSA in the germline V gene. The CDR3 protein is CASSPRTVSVGYTF. Here the CDR3 DNA reads TGTGCCAGCAGCCCGCGGACAGTCTCTGTTGGCTACACCTTC.

V is TRBV20-1 and J is TRBJ2-7; D unclear. The CDR3 extends over 11 amino acids. V was cut by 2 bases and J by 3 bases, with 5 bases left in between. CDR1 is DFQATT, CDR2 SNEGSKA, per germline (reference sequence). CDR3 region: CSARPDYEQYF. The CDR3 DNA sequence: TGCAGTGCTAGACCAGACTACGAGCAGTACTTC.

Note on this clonotype: A much bigger clone sits one base away, suggesting this may be a read error. The chain carries TRBV20-1 and TRBJ2-5; 10 bases are shared with TRBD2. With 6 bases clipped from V and 4 bases from J, the junction kept 5 bases outside the gene matches. Germline V CDR1 and CDR2: DFQATT, SNEGSKA (reference sequence). CDR3 length: 13 amino acids. CDR3: CSAWGLARETQYF. The CDR3 nucleotides are TGCAGTGCCTGGGGACTAGCGAGAGAGACCCAGTACTTC.

At least ten counts were recorded for this clonotype. J is TRBJ2-2 and V is TRBV4-1; 9 bases agree with TRBD2. V was pared by 0 bases and J by 6 bases, with 14 bases of the junction left unmatched. The CDR3 sequence is 19 residues long. Per germline, CDR1 MGHRA and CDR2 YSYEKL. The CDR3 sequence: CASSQDRGVVAGESGELFF. CDR3 nucleotide sequence: TGCGCCAGCAGCCAAGATCGCGGGGTAGTAGCGGGAGAATCCGGGGAGCTGTTTTTT.

This clonotype was counted at least ten times. This rearrangement joins TRBV7-8 to TRBJ1-2, with D tentatively TRBD1 (5 bases). V was shortened by 5 bases and J by 6 bases, with 10 bases between the two germline ends. Germline loops: CDR1 SGHVS, CDR2 FQNEAQ. The CDR3 extends over 12 amino acids. The DNA for the CDR3 is TGTGCCAGCAGCATGCAGGGAGATGGCTACACCTTC. As protein: CASSMQGDGYTF.

The gene calls are TRBV6-2 or TRBV6-3 and TRBJ2-7, with D perhaps matching TRBD1 (6 bases). The CDR3 totals 12 residues. Germline V lookup: CDR1 MNHEY, CDR2 SVGEGT. Trimming removed 6 bases at V and 6 bases at J, with 12 bases between. The CDR3 coding sequence is TGTGCCAGCAGCCCCACAGGGATCGAGCAGTACTTC. This sequence encodes CASSPTGIEQYF.

This chain uses TRBV6-2 or TRBV6-3 with TRBJ1-5, with 7 bases lining up with TRBD1. V trimming: 3 bases; J trimming: 0 bases; junction bases outside the gene matches: 14. Germline V gene data show CDR1 as MNHEY and CDR2 as SVGEGT. The CDR3 runs 19 residues. Here the CDR3 reads CASSYGIRTGKNSNQPQHF. Here the CDR3 DNA reads TGTGCCAGCAGTTATGGTATACGGACAGGAAAAAATAGCAATCAGCCCCAGCATTTT.

The V and J genes are TRBV6-1 and TRBJ1-5; D remains unclear. In germline, CDR1 is MNHNS, CDR2 SASEGT. This CDR3 has 13 residues. V lost 7 bases and J lost 9, with 16 bases in between. The CDR3 here is CASTPGPISPQHF. CDR3 in DNA: TGTGCCAGCACCCCAGGCCCGATTTCGCCCCAGCATTTT.

This clonotype has at least ten counts. The chain carries TRBV6-5 and TRBJ2-7, with D tentatively TRBD2 (6 bases). Germline lookup yields CDR1 MNHEY and CDR2 SVGAGI. This CDR3 has 14 residues. With 4 bases removed from V and 3 bases from J, the gap between germline ends came to 13 bases. CDR3 protein: CASSSTTGLYEQYF. DNA for the CDR3: TGTGCCAGCAGTTCGACTACGGGACTCTACGAGCAGTACTTC.

The V gene is TRBV6-1, the J gene TRBJ2-7; TRBD1 is a possible D gene (8 bases). V lost 6 bases and J lost 0, with 21 bases in between. Looked up from germline, CDR1 is MNHNS and CDR2 is SASEGT. CDR3 length equals 17 residues. CDR3 protein: CASSLFGGTGSSYEQYF. The DNA for the CDR3 is TGTGCCAGCAGCCTCTTCGGGGGGACAGGCAGCTCCTACGAGCAGTACTTC.

V usage is TRBV20-1 and J usage is TRBJ2-5; D is ambiguous. The germline CDR1 and CDR2 sequences are DFQATT and SNEGSKA (reference sequence). The CDR3 consists of 18 residues. V was cut by 0 bases and J by 1 base, with 21 bases left in between. DNA for the CDR3: TGCAGTGCTAGAGATCACCCTCACTTTTCAGTTTCCCAAGAGACCCAGTACTTC. It translates to CSARDHPHFSVSQETQYF.

This clonotype was detected many times. This chain links TRBV7-9 with TRBJ2-7; D gene unclear. Germline CDR1 SEHNR, CDR2 FQNEAQ (reference sequence). The CDR3 is made up of 16 amino acids. The V gene lost 6 bases and the J gene lost 6 bases, with 24 bases spanning the gap. The CDR3 nucleotides read TGTGCCAGCAGTTCACCTCGCCAGACCGGTCCTCTCGAGCAGTACTTC. Amino acids: CASSSPRQTGPLEQYF.

This rearrangement joins TRBV6-2 or TRBV6-3 to TRBJ1-1; D is uncertain. The CDR3 length is 13 residues. Germline V CDR1 and CDR2: MNHEY, SVGEGT. Trimming removed 7 bases from V and 0 bases from J, with 9 bases in between. CDR3 region: CASTKSMNTEAFF. CDR3 coding DNA: TGTGCCAGCACCAAGTCGATGAACACTGAAGCTTTCTTT.

Many counts were recorded for this clonotype. This clone may be a read error of a much larger clone one base away. The chain employs TRBV7-2 and TRBJ1-5; 8 nucleotides match TRBD1. The germline V gene has CDR1 SGHTA and CDR2 FQGNSA. The V gene end was trimmed by 7 bases and the J gene end by 7 bases; junction bases not matched to a gene: 9. The CDR3 extends over 14 amino acids. CDR3 bases: TGTGCCAGCACCCACACCCCAGGGGGCCAGCCCCAGCATTTT. Protein: CASTHTPGGQPQHF.

V usage is TRBV11-2 and J usage is TRBJ2-7, with 7 bases fitting TRBD1. Germline loops: CDR1 SGHAT, CDR2 FQNNGV. J lost 1 base, V lost 5 bases, and 5 bases had no gene match. The CDR3 runs to 14 residues. This CDR3 reads CASSLSTGSYEQYF. The DNA of the CDR3 is TGTGCCAGCAGCCTCTCGACAGGGTCCTACGAGCAGTACTTC.

This clonotype was detected many times. The chain is built from TRBV30 and TRBJ1-2; D is possibly TRBD1 (6 bases). This CDR3 region has 14 residues. CDR1 and CDR2 (germline): GTSNPN, SVGIG (reference sequence). Trimming took 4 bases from V and 4 from J, leaving 16 bases between them. The CDR3 DNA reads TGTGCCTGGACCGCCGACGGACAGCGCTATGGCTACACCTTC. Translation: CAWTADGQRYGYTF.

This clonotype occurred many times. The chain links TRBV5-8 to TRBJ1-1; 9 bases are shared with TRBD1. The CDR3 is 14 amino acids. Germline assignment: CDR1 SGHTS and CDR2 YDEGEE. The V gene end was trimmed by 1 base and the J gene end by 6 bases; junction bases not matched to a gene: 4. The CDR3 loop reads CASSLLQGAAEAFF. For the CDR3, the DNA is TGTGCCAGCAGCTTGTTACAGGGGGCGGCTGAAGCTTTCTTT.

V and J are TRBV7-2 and TRBJ1-1, with D possibly matching TRBD1 (5 bases). With 5 bases removed from V and 1 base from J, the gap between germline ends came to 11 bases. This CDR3 contains 14 residues. Germline assignment: CDR1 SGHTA and CDR2 FQGNSA. CDR3 loop: CASSPRGRNTEAFF. In DNA form, the CDR3 reads TGTGCCAGCAGCCCGAGGGGACGGAACACTGAAGCTTTCTTT.